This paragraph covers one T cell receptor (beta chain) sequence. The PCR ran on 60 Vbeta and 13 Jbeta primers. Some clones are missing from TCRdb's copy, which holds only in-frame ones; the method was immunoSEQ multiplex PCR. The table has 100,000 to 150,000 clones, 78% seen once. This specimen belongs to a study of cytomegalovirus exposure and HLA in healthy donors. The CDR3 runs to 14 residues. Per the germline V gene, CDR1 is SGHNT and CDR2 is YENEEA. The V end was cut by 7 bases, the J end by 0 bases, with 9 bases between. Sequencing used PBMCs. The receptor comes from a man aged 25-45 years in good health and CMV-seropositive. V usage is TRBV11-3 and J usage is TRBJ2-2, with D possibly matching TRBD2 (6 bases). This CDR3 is CASTRGANTGELFF. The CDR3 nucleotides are TGTGCCAGCACCCGCGGGGCGAACACCGGGGAGCTGTTTTTT.